These 21 T cell receptor beta chains were sequenced from one sample in a study of post-analysis software for immune sequencing data. Study-level points and caveats: TRBV5-6, TRBV5-1 and TRBV20-1 belonged to a set of five TRBV segments that were more frequent in patients than controls.

Built from TCR beta cDNA, the libraries had unique molecular identifiers in them. TCRdb itself ran the PCR reads through MiXCR, one entry per CDR3 protein. Of around 770,000 distinct CDR3 sequences in the sample, around 46% were seen once. Their recognized antigens are unknown. The sequenced sample consisted of blood. These TCRs come from a girl aged 5 to 17 with multiple sclerosis.

The chain links TRBV6-5 to TRBJ1-4; no definite D call. V shed 4 bases and J shed 8 bases, with 14 bases lying between them. This CDR3 has 14 residues. The V gene's germline CDR1 is MNHEY and CDR2 SVGAGI. The CDR3 reads CASSSLPGGEKLFF. The DNA for the CDR3 is TGTGCCAGCAGTTCCCTCCCTGGTGGCGAAAAACTGTTTTTT.

This rearrangement joins TRBV11-2 to TRBJ1-1, with D possibly matching TRBD1 (6 bases). This CDR3 has 14 amino acids. Between the trimmed V and J ends, which lost 0 bases and 6 bases, there was a span of 11 bases. CDR1 is SGHAT and CDR2 is FQNNGV in the germline V gene. CDR3 DNA: TGTGCCAGCAGCTTAGAGTACAGGGAGGCTGAAGCTTTCTTT. As protein: CASSLEYREAEAFF.

The chain is built from TRBV3-1 and TRBJ2-1; no definite D call. Germline V CDR1 and CDR2: LGHDT, YNNKEL (reference sequence). Trimming removed 6 bases from V and 9 bases from J, with 21 bases in between. The CDR3 is 15 amino acids. The CDR3 region is CASSHISLPTGEQFF. CDR3 DNA sequence: TGTGCCAGCAGTCATATCAGCCTCCCTACGGGTGAGCAGTTCTTC.

CDR3 amino acids: CATSDPGLAGGRNEQFF. The DNA for the CDR3 is TGTGCCACCAGTGATCCCGGACTAGCGGGAGGTCGGAATGAGCAGTTCTTC. This sequence joins TRBV24-1 and TRBJ2-1, with 14 bases fitting TRBD2. V shed 3 bases, J shed 7 bases, and the junction held 7 bases outside the gene matches. Germline CDR1 reads KGHDR; CDR2 reads SFDVKD. The CDR3 sequence is 17 residues long.

J is TRBJ2-5 and V is TRBV7-8, with D possibly being TRBD2 (6 bases). V lost 5 bases to trimming and J lost 7 bases, with 14 bases between them. CDR1 SGHVS and CDR2 FQNEAQ come from the germline V gene. CDR3 length: 13 residues. Here the CDR3 DNA reads TGTGCCAGCAGCCCAAGCTGGGGAGGGACCCAGTACTTC. Translating it yields CASSPSWGGTQYF.

The V gene is TRBV2, the J gene TRBJ2-5; D is unclear. CDR3 length equals 11 residues. V gave up 8 bases and J gave up 5 bases, with 9 bases separating them. CDR1 is SNHLY and CDR2 is FYNNEI in the germline V gene. As DNA, the CDR3 is TGTGCCAGCCTGGGCAGTGAGACCCAGTACTTC. Translating gives CASLGSETQYF.

This clonotype appeared a few times. V is TRBV19 and J is TRBJ2-3, with D unclear. V dropped 4 bases and J dropped 9 bases, with 8 bases sitting between them. The CDR3 consists of 11 residues. Germline assignment: CDR1 LNHDA and CDR2 SQIVND (reference sequence). CDR3 nucleotide sequence: TGTGCCAGTAGTACCCTTGACACGCAGTATTTT. Encoded protein: CASSTLDTQYF.

Ten or more counts support this clonotype. Sequence at one end of the junction differs from germline and may be a read error. This rearrangement joins TRBV7-2 to TRBJ2-5; 7 nucleotides line up with TRBD1. The CDR3 runs 14 residues. Germline V gives CDR1 SGHTA, CDR2 FQGNSA. The CDR3 protein is CASSLGGLGETQYF. Written as DNA, the CDR3 is TGTGCCAGCAGTTTAGGGGGCCTAGGAGAGACCCAGTACTTC.

The CDR3 DNA follows: TGTGCCAGCAGTTCCCCGCCGGGGGCGCAGGTCGAGCAGTACTTC. It encodes CASSSPPGAQVEQYF. The chain couples TRBV6-2 or TRBV6-3 to TRBJ2-7, with D perhaps TRBD1 or TRBD2 (6 bases each). This CDR3 is built from 15 residues. The V end lost 4 bases, the J end lost 6 bases, and 19 bases lay between the germline ends. Germline assignment: CDR1 MNHEY and CDR2 SVGEGT.

The chain joins TRBV7-2 to TRBJ1-5; D call uncertain. CDR3 length: 14 residues. The germline V gene encodes CDR1 SGHTA and CDR2 FQGNSA. The V and J ends lost 3 bases and 4 bases respectively, with 10 bases between them. The CDR3 DNA follows: TGTGCCAGCAGCTTCCGGCCACCAAATCAGCCCCAGCATTTT. Translated: CASSFRPPNQPQHF.

This clonotype was detected only a few times. The V gene is TRBV20-1, the J gene TRBJ2-7; D may match TRBD1 or TRBD2 (5 bases each). V was shortened by 5 bases and J by 4 bases, with 12 bases between the two germline ends. Germline CDR1 and CDR2: DFQATT and SNEGSKA (reference sequence). The CDR3 is 12 residues long. CDR3 loop: CSAGGPAYEQYF. Here the CDR3 DNA reads TGCAGTGCTGGGGGACCAGCTTACGAGCAGTACTTC.

This clonotype was detected a few times. J is TRBJ2-7 and V is TRBV24-1; the D call may be TRBD1 or TRBD2 (6 bases each). With 3 bases removed from V and 7 bases from J, the gap between germline ends came to 12 bases. The length of the CDR3 is 13 residues. Germline V gene sequence: CDR1 KGHDR, CDR2 SFDVKD. The CDR3 sequence is CATSDPGAREQYF. The CDR3 nucleotides read TGTGCCACCAGTGATCCGGGGGCGAGGGAGCAGTACTTC.

Only a few counts were recorded for this clonotype. The rearrangement uses TRBV6-1 and TRBJ2-7, with unresolved D. Per germline, CDR1 MNHNS and CDR2 SASEGT. The CDR3 length is 15 residues. Trimming removed 1 base from V and 1 base from J, with 11 bases in between. CDR3 sequence reads: CASSEVRLGSYEQYF. In DNA form, the CDR3 reads TGTGCCAGCAGTGAAGTGAGGCTAGGATCCTACGAGCAGTACTTC.

The chain carries TRBV29-1 and TRBJ1-2; 7 bases align to TRBD1. Germline lookup yields CDR1 SQVTM and CDR2 ANQGSEA. The CDR3 sequence is 13 residues long. V dropped 1 base and J dropped 4; count of bases not matched to a gene: 3. CDR3: CSVEGQGRYGYTF. CDR3 DNA sequence: TGCAGCGTTGAAGGACAGGGCCGCTATGGCTACACCTTC.

The chain uses TRBV3-1 and TRBJ2-4; 8 bases map to TRBD2. The J call may be faulty, since TRBJ2-7 better matches the DNA end. This CDR3 region has 14 residues. The germline V gene has CDR1 LGHDT and CDR2 YNNKEL (reference sequence). In nucleotides, the CDR3 is TGTGCCAGCAGCATTGGCATAGCGGGATACGAGCAGTACTTC. It encodes CASSIGIAGYEQYF.

The V gene is TRBV20-1, the J gene TRBJ2-7; the match to TRBD2 covers 10 bases. V lost 5 bases, J lost 3 bases, and 7 bases stayed unmatched. CDR1 is DFQATT, CDR2 SNEGSKA, per germline (reference sequence). The CDR3 consists of 14 residues. CDR3 DNA sequence: TGCAGTGCTCTCTCCCTAGCGGGGGACTACGAGCAGTACTTC. It specifies CSALSLAGDYEQYF.

V and J are TRBV28 and TRBJ2-1, with 8 bases fitting TRBD2. With V trimmed by 2 bases and J by 10 bases, 7 bases remained unmatched. The CDR3 contains 14 residues. Germline V gives CDR1 MDHEN, CDR2 SYDVKM. CDR3 in amino acids: CASSLKPGLAEQFF. The CDR3 DNA is TGTGCCAGCAGTTTAAAGCCCGGACTAGCAGAGCAGTTCTTC.

This clonotype came up a few times. The V gene is TRBV29-1, the J gene TRBJ1-2, with D possibly TRBD1 on 6 matching bases. Per germline, CDR1 SQVTM and CDR2 ANQGSEA. This CDR3 contains 12 residues. The V end lost 3 bases, the J end lost 5 bases, and 10 bases lay between the germline ends. The CDR3, as DNA: TGCAGCGTTGAGGACAGTGCGTATGGCTACACCTTC. Translated: CSVEDSAYGYTF.

The chain recombines TRBV9 with TRBJ2-3, with 10 bases aligning to TRBD2. The CDR3 runs to 15 residues. The ends lost 6 bases at V and 0 bases at J; junction bases unmatched: 4. Germline assignment: CDR1 SGDLS and CDR2 YYNGEE. DNA of the CDR3: TGTGCCAGCACCCTAGCGGGGGTTAGCACAGATACGCAGTATTTT. Protein product: CASTLAGVSTDTQYF.

V usage is TRBV5-1 and J usage is TRBJ1-1; D possibly corresponds to TRBD1 (6 bases). Germline V lookup: CDR1 SGHRS, CDR2 YFSETQ. The V gene lost 4 bases and the J gene lost 2 bases, with 15 bases spanning the gap. The CDR3 spans 15 residues. The CDR3 region has the DNA TGCGCCAGCAGCCTTCGGGACAACTCAAACACTGAAGCTTTCTTT. Its translation: CASSLRDNSNTEAFF.

The genes are TRBV20-1 and TRBJ2-1; no clear D. The V gene's germline CDR1 is DFQATT and CDR2 SNEGSKA (reference sequence). This CDR3 is built from 15 residues. Trimming took 3 bases from V and 13 from J, leaving 25 bases between them. The CDR3, as DNA: TGCAGTGCTAGCGGGTCTACCTGGGGTAAGGAGACCCAGTTCTTC. Translated, it gives CSASGSTWGKETQFF.